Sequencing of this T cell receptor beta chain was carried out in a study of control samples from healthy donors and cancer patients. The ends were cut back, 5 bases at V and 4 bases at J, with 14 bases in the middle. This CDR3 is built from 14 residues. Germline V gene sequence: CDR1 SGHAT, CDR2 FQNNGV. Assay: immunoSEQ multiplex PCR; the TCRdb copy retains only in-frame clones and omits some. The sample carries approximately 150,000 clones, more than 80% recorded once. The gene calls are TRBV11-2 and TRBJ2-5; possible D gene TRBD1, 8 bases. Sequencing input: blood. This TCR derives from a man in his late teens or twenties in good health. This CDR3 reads CASSPNRGGETQYF. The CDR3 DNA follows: TGTGCCAGCAGCCCAAACAGGGGGGGAGAGACCCAGTACTTC.